The rows below give T cell receptor beta chains drawn from one sample of a study of shared clonotypes between healthy human individuals. Sequenced by immunoSEQ multiplex PCR; TCRdb stores in-frame clones only, minus some. The data hold 1.5 million to 2.5 million clones, with over 85% observed a single time. Sample: naive CD8+ T cells sorted from blood. The receptor source for this set is a man in his late teens or twenties in good health. The CDR3 runs from the conserved cysteine through the conserved F or W. Each record gives: J gene, D gene, V gene, clone size, CDR3 protein. A D gene is named only where the DNA matches it firmly. Size tells how often a clone was seen (once, few, many) or the class of an expanded clone, and some rows leave it out.

J gene: TRBJ2-7
D gene: TRBD1
V gene: TRBV6-5
clone size: once
CDR3 protein: CASSYHGQGAYEQYF

J gene: TRBJ2-7
D gene: TRBD2
V gene: TRBV7-9
clone size: NA
CDR3 protein: CASSPPPGTSGTYEQYF

J gene: TRBJ2-7
D gene: TRBD1
V gene: TRBV4-2
clone size: NA
CDR3 protein: CASSQDPTGFDAEQYF

J gene: TRBJ2-1
D gene: TRBD2
V gene: TRBV4-1
clone size: NA
CDR3 protein: CASSLPGLAGYEQFF

J gene: TRBJ2-1
D gene: NA
V gene: TRBV27
clone size: NA
CDR3 protein: CASSFSPGGSYNEQFF

J gene: TRBJ2-3
D gene: TRBD2
V gene: TRBV19
clone size: NA
CDR3 protein: CASSIDGLAGEGDTQYF

J gene: TRBJ2-2
D gene: NA
V gene: TRBV5-4
clone size: NA
CDR3 protein: CASSLGFGELFF

J gene: TRBJ1-2
D gene: NA
V gene: TRBV7-6
clone size: once
CDR3 protein: CASSGEGGHYGYTF

J gene: TRBJ2-1
D gene: NA
V gene: TRBV2
clone size: NA
CDR3 protein: CASSEAKGEPNNEQFF

J gene: TRBJ2-7
D gene: NA
V gene: TRBV6-1
clone size: NA
CDR3 protein: CASSEALRYEQYF

J gene: TRBJ1-1
D gene: TRBD1
V gene: TRBV7-9
clone size: NA
CDR3 protein: CASSSRQGATEAFF

J gene: TRBJ2-5
D gene: TRBD2
V gene: TRBV13
clone size: once
CDR3 protein: CASSSTAGVGETQYF

J gene: TRBJ2-7
D gene: NA
V gene: TRBV7-9
clone size: NA
CDR3 protein: CASSLAGANYEQYF

J gene: TRBJ2-6
D gene: TRBD2
V gene: TRBV27
clone size: NA
CDR3 protein: CASSSLAGSGANVLTF

J gene: TRBJ2-1
D gene: TRBD1
V gene: TRBV11-2
clone size: NA
CDR3 protein: CASSLAVGDRAIYNEQFF

J gene: TRBJ2-7
D gene: NA
V gene: TRBV6-1
clone size: NA
CDR3 protein: CASSEWVQGGEQYF

J gene: TRBJ2-7
D gene: TRBD1
V gene: TRBV4-1
clone size: NA
CDR3 protein: CASSLRGQGAYEQYF

J gene: TRBJ1-1
D gene: NA
V gene: TRBV6-5
clone size: once
CDR3 protein: CASSYGQQGDTEAFF

J gene: TRBJ2-7
D gene: NA
V gene: TRBV19
clone size: NA
CDR3 protein: CASSPAGGTYEQYF

J gene: TRBJ2-7
D gene: NA
V gene: TRBV2
clone size: NA
CDR3 protein: CASSGTGSDEQYF

J gene: TRBJ2-3
D gene: TRBD2
V gene: TRBV4-2
clone size: NA
CDR3 protein: CASSPGLAPLEQYF

J gene: TRBJ1-5
D gene: NA
V gene: TRBV19
clone size: NA
CDR3 protein: CASTSGWPQHF

J gene: TRBJ2-1
D gene: TRBD2
V gene: TRBV11-2
clone size: NA
CDR3 protein: CASSILGVAGGPIDEQFF

J gene: TRBJ1-2
D gene: NA
V gene: TRBV10-3
clone size: NA
CDR3 protein: CAISESQGGNYGYTF

J gene: TRBJ2-3
D gene: TRBD2
V gene: TRBV4-2
clone size: NA
CDR3 protein: CASSQSGGAGPDTQYF